These 19 T cell receptor beta chains share one sample of origin, sequenced in a study of cytomegalovirus exposure and HLA in healthy donors. 60 Vbeta and 13 Jbeta primers were used in PCR. Repertoires were generated with immunoSEQ multiplex PCR, while TCRdb's copy carries only in-frame clones and drops some. The data contain roughly 200,000 clones, over 70% of them seen just once; the ten biggest clones take up less than 3.5%. Sequencing was done on a sample of PBMCs. These receptor sequences come from a woman aged 55-70 years in good health and CMV-seropositive.

CDR3 amino acids: CAISEAGGIHYNEQFF. As DNA, the CDR3 is TGTGCCATCAGTGAAGCGGGAGGGATCCACTACAATGAGCAGTTCTTC. The rearrangement uses TRBV10-3 and TRBJ2-1; 10 bases are shared with TRBD2. This CDR3 has 16 amino acids. V lost 3 bases to trimming and J lost 3 bases; unmatched junction nucleotides: 5. Per germline, CDR1 ENHRY and CDR2 SYGVKD.

The chain links TRBV6-6 to TRBJ2-7, with 8 nucleotides matching TRBD1. Germline V CDR1 and CDR2: MNHNY, SVGAGI (reference sequence). Germline trimming cut 5 bases from V and 2 bases from J; bases unmatched to any gene: 11. This CDR3 has 16 residues. The CDR3 bases are TGTGCCAGCAGTCTCTACCAGGGGGCAGGGACCTACGAGCAGTACTTC. Its translation: CASSLYQGAGTYEQYF.

The chain is built from TRBV9 and TRBJ2-3; a weak D match, TRBD1 (5 bases). V lost 4 bases, J lost 2 bases, and 11 bases lay in between. The CDR3 is made up of 14 amino acids. Germline V gives CDR1 SGDLS, CDR2 YYNGEE. In nucleotides, the CDR3 is TGTGCCAGCAGCACAGGTCCCAACACAGATACGCAGTATTTT. Translation gives CASSTGPNTDTQYF.

V gene TRBV4-2 combines with J gene TRBJ1-2; possibly TRBD1 for D (5 bases). V shed 1 base and J shed 3 bases, with 15 bases lying between them. Germline values: CDR1 LGHNA, CDR2 YNFKEQ. The CDR3 contains 16 residues. The CDR3 loop reads CASSQVGLGYDYGYTF. In nucleotides, the CDR3 is TGTGCCAGCAGCCAAGTGGGGCTCGGGTATGACTATGGCTACACCTTC.

This chain joins TRBV6-1 and TRBJ2-3; 8 bases align to TRBD2. Germline V gene lookup returns CDR1 MNHNS and CDR2 SASEGT. Unmatched junction bases numbered 11, after V lost 11 bases and J lost 4 bases. The CDR3 covers 14 residues. In DNA form, the CDR3 reads TGTGCCTGCCAGCGCGGGGGGCCCCCAGATACGCAGTATTTT. It is translated as CACQRGGPPDTQYF.

The rearrangement uses TRBV27 and TRBJ2-5; 14 bases match TRBD2. Germline V gene data show CDR1 as MNHEY and CDR2 as SMNVEV (reference sequence). The CDR3 runs 15 residues. The V gene end was trimmed by 3 bases and the J gene end by 3 bases; junction bases not matched to a gene: 0. The CDR3 protein is CASSLTSGREETQYF. CDR3 coding DNA: TGTGCCAGCAGTTTGACTAGCGGGAGGGAAGAGACCCAGTACTTC.

This clone was seen just once. J is TRBJ1-5 and V is TRBV7-2, with D unresolved. CDR1 SGHTA and CDR2 FQGNSA come from the germline V gene. The CDR3 has 13 residues. V lost 4 bases to trimming and J lost 7 bases, with 11 bases between them. This CDR3 is CASSSNAMQPQHF. CDR3 DNA sequence: TGTGCCAGCAGCTCGAACGCTATGCAGCCCCAGCATTTT.

The V and J genes are TRBV5-1 and TRBJ2-7, with 10 bases fitting TRBD2. The V segment lost 4 bases and the J segment 0 bases; nucleotides outside the gene matches: 4. This CDR3 comprises 15 residues. The germline gives CDR1 SGHRS, CDR2 YFSETQ. CDR3 amino acids: CASSRGTSDSYEQYF. In nucleotides, the CDR3 is TGCGCCAGCAGCCGAGGGACTAGCGACTCCTACGAGCAGTACTTC.

The chain links TRBV28 to TRBJ2-7; D is perhaps TRBD1 (5 bases). V was clipped by 10 bases and J by 3 bases, with 16 bases between them. This CDR3 has 13 residues. Germline-derived CDR1 and CDR2 are MDHEN and SYDVKM. CDR3 amino acids: CATGWSRVYEQYF. The CDR3, as DNA: TGTGCCACCGGGTGGAGCAGGGTCTACGAGCAGTACTTC.

The V call is TRBV6-5, the J call TRBJ1-1; D is ambiguous. The CDR3 covers 15 residues. The V end lost 6 bases, the J end lost 6 bases, and 20 bases lay between the germline ends. The germline V gene encodes CDR1 MNHEY and CDR2 SVGAGI. CDR3 sequence reads: CASSLQSTGFSEAFF. The CDR3 DNA sequence: TGTGCCAGCAGCCTCCAATCAACGGGGTTCTCTGAAGCTTTCTTT.

The rearrangement links TRBV19 to TRBJ1-2; 9 nucleotides agree with TRBD1. The CDR3 totals 14 residues. The germline V gene encodes CDR1 LNHDA and CDR2 SQIVND (reference sequence). After removal of 3 bases from V and 7 bases from J, the junction contained 6 bases not matched to a gene. The DNA for the CDR3 is TGTGCCAGTAGTATCAGGGACAGGGTCGGTGGCTACACCTTC. Translation gives CASSIRDRVGGYTF.

The V and J genes are TRBV21-1 and TRBJ1-2; the table's TRBD1 call for D was not verified on the DNA. TRBV21-1 is noted as a pseudogene. The CDR3 is made up of 14 amino acids. The CDR3 nucleotides read TGTGCCAGCAGCAAAGCACGAGGGGGCTATGGCTACACCTTC. Translating gives CASSKARGGYGYTF.

This sequence joins TRBV30 and TRBJ1-4, with TRBD1 identical over 9 bases. This CDR3 is built from 15 residues. Germline V gives CDR1 GTSNPN, CDR2 SVGIG (reference sequence). With 4 bases clipped from V and 10 bases from J, the junction kept 13 bases outside the gene matches. The CDR3 reads CAWTSPGQGSGKLFF. The CDR3 DNA follows: TGTGCCTGGACATCTCCGGGACAGGGCTCGGGAAAACTGTTTTTT.

The chain joins TRBV5-4 to TRBJ2-7, with 8 bases that match TRBD1. The CDR3 spans 15 residues. Germline CDR1 is SGHNT and CDR2 is YYREEE (reference sequence). After removal of 0 bases from V and 5 bases from J, the junction contained 7 bases not matched to a gene. CDR3 protein: CASSLGSGGRNEQYF. The CDR3 bases are TGTGCCAGCAGCTTGGGATCAGGGGGCAGAAACGAGCAGTACTTC.

As DNA, the CDR3 is TGTGCCAGCAGCCGACAGGGACTAGCGGGGGAGAATGAGCAGTTCTTC. Translation: CASSRQGLAGENEQFF. This chain links TRBV11-2 with TRBJ2-1; TRBD2 agrees at 14 bases. V shed 5 bases and J 7 bases; nucleotides not matched to a gene: 7. CDR1 and CDR2 (germline): SGHAT, FQNNGV. The CDR3 runs 16 residues.

CDR3 loop: CASSQTGNYGYTF. The CDR3 DNA is TGCGCCAGCAGTCAAACAGGGAACTATGGCTACACCTTC. The chain uses TRBV5-1 and TRBJ1-2; TRBD1 is a possible D gene (6 bases). The germline V and J ends were trimmed by 5 bases and 2 bases, with 10 bases remaining between them. Germline values: CDR1 SGHRS, CDR2 YFSETQ. This CDR3 contains 13 residues.

This sequence joins TRBV7-9 and TRBJ2-1, with 9 bases aligning to TRBD2. The CDR3 sequence is 16 residues long. After removal of 2 bases from V and 1 base from J, the junction contained 3 bases not matched to a gene. Germline CDR1 and CDR2: SEHNR and FQNEAQ (reference sequence). For the CDR3, the DNA is TGTGCCAGCAGCTTATGGCTAGCGGGGTCCTACAATGAGCAGTTCTTC. This sequence encodes CASSLWLAGSYNEQFF.

This clone was seen more than once but under ten times. The chain employs TRBV19 and TRBJ2-1; 8 bases match TRBD2. CDR3 length: 17 amino acids. The germline gives CDR1 LNHDA, CDR2 SQIVND (reference sequence). The V segment lost 0 bases and the J segment 4 bases; nucleotides outside the gene matches: 8. The CDR3 nucleotides are TGTGCCAGTAGTATAGATCTATCGAGCGGGGGTTACAATGAGCAGTTCTTC. Translated, it gives CASSIDLSSGGYNEQFF.

V is TRBV7-9 and J is TRBJ2-2, with 10 nucleotides matching TRBD2. This CDR3 spans 15 amino acids. V lost 6 bases and J lost 4; bases outside the gene matches: 5. Germline V gene lookup returns CDR1 SEHNR and CDR2 FQNEAQ (reference sequence). This CDR3 reads CASRRTSGATGELFF. The CDR3 DNA sequence: TGTGCCAGCAGACGTACTAGCGGGGCCACCGGGGAGCTGTTTTTT.